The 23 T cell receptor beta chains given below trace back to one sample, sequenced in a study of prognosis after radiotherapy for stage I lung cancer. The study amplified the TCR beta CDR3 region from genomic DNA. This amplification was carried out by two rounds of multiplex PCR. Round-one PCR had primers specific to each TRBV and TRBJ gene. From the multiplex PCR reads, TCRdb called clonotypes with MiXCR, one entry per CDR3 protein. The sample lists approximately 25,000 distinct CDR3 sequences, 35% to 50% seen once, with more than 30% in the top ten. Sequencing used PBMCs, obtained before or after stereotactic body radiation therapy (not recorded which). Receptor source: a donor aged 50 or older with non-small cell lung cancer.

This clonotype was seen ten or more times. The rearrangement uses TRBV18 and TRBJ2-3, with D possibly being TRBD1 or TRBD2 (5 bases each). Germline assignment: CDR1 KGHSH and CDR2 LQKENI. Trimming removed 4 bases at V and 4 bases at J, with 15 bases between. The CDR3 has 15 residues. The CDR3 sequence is CASSRGDPVADTQYF. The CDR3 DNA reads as TGTGCCAGCTCACGAGGGGACCCCGTGGCAGATACGCAGTATTTT.

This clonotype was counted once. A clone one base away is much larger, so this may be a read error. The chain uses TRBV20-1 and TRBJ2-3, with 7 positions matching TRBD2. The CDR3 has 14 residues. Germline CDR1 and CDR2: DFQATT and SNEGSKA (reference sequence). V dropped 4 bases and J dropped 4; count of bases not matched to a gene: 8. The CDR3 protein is CSAIKLAFSDTQYF. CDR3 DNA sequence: TGCAGTGCTATAAAACTAGCGTTCTCAGATACGCAGTATTTT.

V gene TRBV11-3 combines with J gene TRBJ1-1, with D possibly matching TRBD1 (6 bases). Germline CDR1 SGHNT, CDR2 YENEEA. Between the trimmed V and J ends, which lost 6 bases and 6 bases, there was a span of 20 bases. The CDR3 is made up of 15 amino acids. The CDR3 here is CASSPEQGVVPEAFF. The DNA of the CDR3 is TGTGCCAGCAGTCCAGAACAGGGAGTGGTTCCTGAAGCTTTCTTT.

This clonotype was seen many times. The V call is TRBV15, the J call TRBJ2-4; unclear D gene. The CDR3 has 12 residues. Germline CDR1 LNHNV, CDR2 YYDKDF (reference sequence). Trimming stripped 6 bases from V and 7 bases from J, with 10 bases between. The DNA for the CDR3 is TGTGCCACCAGTGACCCCGGGAACATTCAGTACTTC. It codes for CATSDPGNIQYF.

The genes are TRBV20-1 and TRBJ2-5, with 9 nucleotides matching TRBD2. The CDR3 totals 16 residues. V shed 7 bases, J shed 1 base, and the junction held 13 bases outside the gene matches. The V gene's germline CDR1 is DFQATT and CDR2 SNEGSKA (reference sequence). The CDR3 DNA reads TGCAGTGTTTCCCGAGCTAGCGGGATGGCCCAAGAGACCCAGTACTTC. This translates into CSVSRASGMAQETQYF.

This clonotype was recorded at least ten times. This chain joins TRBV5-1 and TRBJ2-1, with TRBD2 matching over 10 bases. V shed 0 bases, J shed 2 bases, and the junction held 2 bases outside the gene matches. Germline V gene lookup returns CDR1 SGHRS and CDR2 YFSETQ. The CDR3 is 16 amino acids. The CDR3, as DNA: TGCGCCAGCAGCTTGGTAAGCGGGGGGGCCTACAATGAGCAGTTCTTC. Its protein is CASSLVSGGAYNEQFF.

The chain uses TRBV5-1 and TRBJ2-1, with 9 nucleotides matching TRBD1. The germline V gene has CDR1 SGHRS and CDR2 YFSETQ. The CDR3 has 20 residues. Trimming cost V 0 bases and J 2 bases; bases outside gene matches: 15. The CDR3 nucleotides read TGCGCCAGCAGCTTGGCCGGGGGACAGGGCTGGGGGAGGGCCTACAATGAGCAGTTCTTC. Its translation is CASSLAGGQGWGRAYNEQFF.

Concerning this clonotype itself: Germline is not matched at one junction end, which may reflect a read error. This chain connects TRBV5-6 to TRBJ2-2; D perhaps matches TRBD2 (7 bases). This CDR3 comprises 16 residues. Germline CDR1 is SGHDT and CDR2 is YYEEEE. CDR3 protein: CASSAAGAGNTWELFF. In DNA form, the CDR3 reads TGTGCCAGCAGCGCGGCGGGGGCCGGGAACACCTGGGAGCTGTTTTTT.

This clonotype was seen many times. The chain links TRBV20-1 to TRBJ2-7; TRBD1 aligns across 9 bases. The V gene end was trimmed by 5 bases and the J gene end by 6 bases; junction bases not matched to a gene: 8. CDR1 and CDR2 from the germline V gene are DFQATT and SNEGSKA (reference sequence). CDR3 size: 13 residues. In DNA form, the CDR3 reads TGCAGTGCTTTTCAGACAGGGGGAGGCGAGCAGTACTTC. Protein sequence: CSAFQTGGGEQYF.

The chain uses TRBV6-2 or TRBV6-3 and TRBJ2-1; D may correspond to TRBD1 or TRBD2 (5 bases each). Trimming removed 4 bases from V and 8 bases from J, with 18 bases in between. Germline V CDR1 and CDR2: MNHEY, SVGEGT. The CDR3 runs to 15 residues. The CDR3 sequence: CASSLSGAGRDEQFF. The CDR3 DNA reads TGTGCCAGCAGTTTGTCTGGGGCGGGTCGGGATGAGCAGTTCTTC.

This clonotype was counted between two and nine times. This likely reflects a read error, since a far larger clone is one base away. The CDR3 nucleotides are TGTGCCAGCAGCACGGGACAGGGGGAGTCGAACTATGGCTACACCTTC. Translated, it gives CASSTGQGESNYGYTF. The chain links TRBV6-5 to TRBJ1-2; 11 bases map to TRBD1. This CDR3 has 16 amino acids. Per germline, CDR1 MNHEY and CDR2 SVGAGI. The J segment lost 2 bases and the V segment lost 6 bases, leaving 8 bases of the junction unmatched.

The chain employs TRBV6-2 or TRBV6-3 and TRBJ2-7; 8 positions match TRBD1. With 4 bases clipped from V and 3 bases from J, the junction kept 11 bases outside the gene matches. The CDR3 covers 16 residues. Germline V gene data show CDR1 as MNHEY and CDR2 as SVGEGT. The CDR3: CASSSFPPGQGYEQYF. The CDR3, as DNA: TGTGCCAGCAGTTCCTTTCCCCCCGGACAGGGCTACGAGCAGTACTTC.

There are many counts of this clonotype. The CDR3 sequence: CATSIRTVNEQFF. Here the CDR3 DNA reads TGTGCCACCAGCATACGGACTGTCAATGAGCAGTTCTTC. The chain combines TRBV15 with TRBJ2-1; D may be TRBD2 (5 bases). Trimming stripped 4 bases from V and 6 bases from J, with 10 bases between. The CDR3 covers 13 residues. Germline CDR1 and CDR2: LNHNV and YYDKDF (reference sequence).

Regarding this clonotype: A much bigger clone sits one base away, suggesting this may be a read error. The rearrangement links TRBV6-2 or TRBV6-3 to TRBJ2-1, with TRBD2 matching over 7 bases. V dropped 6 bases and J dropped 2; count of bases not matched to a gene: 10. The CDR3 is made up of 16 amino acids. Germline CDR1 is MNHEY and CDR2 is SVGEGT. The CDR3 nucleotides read TGTGCCAGCAGGGGGGGGTGGTGGGGAGCCTACAATGAGCAGTTCTTC. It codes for CASRGGWWGAYNEQFF.

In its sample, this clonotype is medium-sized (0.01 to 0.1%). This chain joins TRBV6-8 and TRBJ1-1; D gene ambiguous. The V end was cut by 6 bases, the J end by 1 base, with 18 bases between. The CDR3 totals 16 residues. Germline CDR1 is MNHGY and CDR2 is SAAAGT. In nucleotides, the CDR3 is TGTGCCAGCAGCGCCGGGCCTCGTTATGGGAACACTGAAGCTTTCTTT. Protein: CASSAGPRYGNTEAFF.

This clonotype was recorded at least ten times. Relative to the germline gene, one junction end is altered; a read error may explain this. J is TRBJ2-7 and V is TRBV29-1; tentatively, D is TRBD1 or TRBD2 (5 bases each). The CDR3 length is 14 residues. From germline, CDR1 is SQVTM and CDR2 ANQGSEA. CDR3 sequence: CSAEPRDRPYEQYF. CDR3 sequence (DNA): TGCAGCGCTGAACCCCGGGACCGCCCCTACGAGCAGTACTTC.

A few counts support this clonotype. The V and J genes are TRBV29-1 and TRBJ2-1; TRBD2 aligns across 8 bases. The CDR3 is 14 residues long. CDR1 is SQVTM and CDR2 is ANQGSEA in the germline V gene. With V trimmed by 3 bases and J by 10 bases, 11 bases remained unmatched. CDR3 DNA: TGCAGCGTTGAGTTAGGCGGGGGGCCTAGGGAGCAGTTCTTC. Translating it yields CSVELGGGPREQFF.

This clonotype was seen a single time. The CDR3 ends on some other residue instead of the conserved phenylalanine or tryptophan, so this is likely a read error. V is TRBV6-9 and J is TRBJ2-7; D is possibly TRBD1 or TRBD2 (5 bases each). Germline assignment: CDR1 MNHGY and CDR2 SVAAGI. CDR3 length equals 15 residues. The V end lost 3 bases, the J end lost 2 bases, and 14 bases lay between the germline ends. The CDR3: CASSYKRDGPYEQYS. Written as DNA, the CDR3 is TGTGCCAGCAGTTACAAGAGGGACGGTCCCTACGAGCAGTACTCC.

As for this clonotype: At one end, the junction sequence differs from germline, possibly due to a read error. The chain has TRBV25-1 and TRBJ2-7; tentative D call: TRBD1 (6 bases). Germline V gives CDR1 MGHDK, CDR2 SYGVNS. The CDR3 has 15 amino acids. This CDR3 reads CASSPRDKIQETHYF. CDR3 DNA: TGTGCCAGCAGCCCCCGGGACAAGATACAAGAGACCCATTACTTT.

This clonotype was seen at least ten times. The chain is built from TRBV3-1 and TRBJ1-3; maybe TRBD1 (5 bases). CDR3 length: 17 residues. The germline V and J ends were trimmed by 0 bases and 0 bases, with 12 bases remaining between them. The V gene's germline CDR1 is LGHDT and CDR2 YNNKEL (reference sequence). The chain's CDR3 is CASSQDRGASSGNTIYF. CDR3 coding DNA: TGTGCCAGCAGCCAAGATCGAGGGGCCTCCTCTGGAAACACCATATATTTT.

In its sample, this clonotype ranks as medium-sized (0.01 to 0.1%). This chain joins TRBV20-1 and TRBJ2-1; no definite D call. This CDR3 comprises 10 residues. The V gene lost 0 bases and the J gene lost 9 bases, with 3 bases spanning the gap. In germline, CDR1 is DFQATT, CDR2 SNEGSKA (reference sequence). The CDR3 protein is CSARDIEQFF. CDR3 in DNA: TGCAGTGCTAGAGATATTGAGCAGTTCTTC.

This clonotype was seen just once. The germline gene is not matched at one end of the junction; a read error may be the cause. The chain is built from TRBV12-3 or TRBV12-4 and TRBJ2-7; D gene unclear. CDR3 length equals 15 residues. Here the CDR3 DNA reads TGTGCCAGCACCAATCCCGGCGGAAGCTCCCACGAGAAGTACTTC. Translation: CASTNPGGSSHEKYF.

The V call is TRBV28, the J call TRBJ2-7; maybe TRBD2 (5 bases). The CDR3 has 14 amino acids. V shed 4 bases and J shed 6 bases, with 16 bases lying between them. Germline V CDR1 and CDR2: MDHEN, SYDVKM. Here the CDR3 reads CASSSLSDYPEQYF. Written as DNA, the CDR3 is TGTGCCAGCAGTTCACTCTCCGACTATCCCGAGCAGTACTTC.